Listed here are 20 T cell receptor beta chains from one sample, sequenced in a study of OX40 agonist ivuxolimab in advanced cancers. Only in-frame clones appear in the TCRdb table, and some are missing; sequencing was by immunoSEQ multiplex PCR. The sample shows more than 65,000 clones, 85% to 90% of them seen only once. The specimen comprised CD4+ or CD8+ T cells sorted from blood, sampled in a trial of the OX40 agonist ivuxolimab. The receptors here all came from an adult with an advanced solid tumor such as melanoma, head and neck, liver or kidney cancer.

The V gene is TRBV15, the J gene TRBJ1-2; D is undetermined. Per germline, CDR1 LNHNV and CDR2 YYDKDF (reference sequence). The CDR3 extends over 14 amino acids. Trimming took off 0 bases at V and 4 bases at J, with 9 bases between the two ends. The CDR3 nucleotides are TGTGCCACCAGCAGAGATCGACAACTCTATGGCTACACCTTC. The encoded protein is CATSRDRQLYGYTF.

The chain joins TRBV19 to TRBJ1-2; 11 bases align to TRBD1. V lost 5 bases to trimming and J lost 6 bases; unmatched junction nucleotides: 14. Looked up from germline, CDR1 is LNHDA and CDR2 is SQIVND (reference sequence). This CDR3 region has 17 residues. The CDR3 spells CASSFSGTGGLRNGYTF. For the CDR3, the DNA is TGTGCCAGTAGTTTCTCCGGGACAGGGGGTTTAAGAAATGGCTACACCTTC.

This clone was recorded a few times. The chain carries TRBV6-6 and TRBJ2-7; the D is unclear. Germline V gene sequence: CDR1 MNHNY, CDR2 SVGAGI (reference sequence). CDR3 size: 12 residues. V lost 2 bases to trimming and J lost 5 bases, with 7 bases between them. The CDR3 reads CASSYPLDEQYF. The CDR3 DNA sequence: TGTGCCAGCAGTTACCCCTTGGACGAGCAGTACTTC.

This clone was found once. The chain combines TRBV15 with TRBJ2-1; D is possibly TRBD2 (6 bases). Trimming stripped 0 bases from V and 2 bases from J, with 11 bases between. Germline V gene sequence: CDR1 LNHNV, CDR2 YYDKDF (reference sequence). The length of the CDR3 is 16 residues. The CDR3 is CATSRDRGRTYNEQFF. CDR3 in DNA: TGTGCCACCAGCAGAGATCGGGGGAGAACCTACAATGAGCAGTTCTTC.

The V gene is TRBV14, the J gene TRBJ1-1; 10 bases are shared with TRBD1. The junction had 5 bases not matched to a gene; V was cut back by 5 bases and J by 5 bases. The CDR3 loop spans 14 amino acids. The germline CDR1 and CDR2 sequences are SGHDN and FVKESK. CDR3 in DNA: TGTGCCAGCAGCTCCCCGGGACAGGGGACTGAAGCTTTCTTT. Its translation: CASSSPGQGTEAFF.

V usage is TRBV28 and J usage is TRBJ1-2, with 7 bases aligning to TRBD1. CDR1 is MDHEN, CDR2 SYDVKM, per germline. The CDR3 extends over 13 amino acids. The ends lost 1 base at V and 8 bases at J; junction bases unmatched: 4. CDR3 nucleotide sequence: TGTGCCAGCAGTTTATCAGGGGGAGGCGGCTACACCTTC. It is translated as CASSLSGGGGYTF.

In DNA form, the CDR3 reads TGTGCCAGCAGCTTTCAGACATCTGGAAACACCATATATTTT. This sequence encodes CASSFQTSGNTIYF. This chain joins TRBV7-8 and TRBJ1-3; D is uncertain. The CDR3 has 14 residues. Germline V CDR1 and CDR2: SGHVS, FQNEAQ. Trimming left V 3 bases short and J 1 base short, with 7 bases between.

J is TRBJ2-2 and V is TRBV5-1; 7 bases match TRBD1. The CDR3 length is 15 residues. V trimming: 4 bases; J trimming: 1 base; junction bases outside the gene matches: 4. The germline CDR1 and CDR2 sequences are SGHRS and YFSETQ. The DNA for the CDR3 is TGCGCCAGCAGCGGGGGACAGAAGAACACCGGGGAGCTGTTTTTT. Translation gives CASSGGQKNTGELFF.

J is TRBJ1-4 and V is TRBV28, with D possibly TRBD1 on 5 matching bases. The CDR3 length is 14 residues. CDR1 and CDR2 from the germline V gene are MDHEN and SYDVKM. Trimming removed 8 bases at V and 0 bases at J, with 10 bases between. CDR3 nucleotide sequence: TGTGCCAGCGGTCAGACAGCAACTAATGAAAAACTGTTTTTT. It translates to CASGQTATNEKLFF.

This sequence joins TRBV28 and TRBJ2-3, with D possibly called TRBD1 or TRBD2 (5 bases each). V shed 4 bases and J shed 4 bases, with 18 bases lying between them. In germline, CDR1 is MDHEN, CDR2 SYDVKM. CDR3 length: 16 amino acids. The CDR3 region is CASSSGTLGMADTQYF. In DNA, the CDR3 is TGTGCCAGCAGTTCCGGGACCCTGGGAATGGCAGATACGCAGTATTTT.

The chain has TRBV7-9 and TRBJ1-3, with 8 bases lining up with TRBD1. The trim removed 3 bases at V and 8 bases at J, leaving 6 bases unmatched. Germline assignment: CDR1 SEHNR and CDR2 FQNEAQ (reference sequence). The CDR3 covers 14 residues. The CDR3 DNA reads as TGTGCCAGCAGCTTGGGGAGACAGGGGCACACCATATATTTT. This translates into CASSLGRQGHTIYF. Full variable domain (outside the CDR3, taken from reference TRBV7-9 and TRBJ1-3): DTGVSQNPRHKITKRGQNVTFRCDPISEHNRLYWYRQTLGQGPEFLTYFQNEAQLEKSRLLSDRFSAERPKGSFSTLEIQRTEQGDSAMYLCASSLGRQGHTIYFGEGSWLTVV.

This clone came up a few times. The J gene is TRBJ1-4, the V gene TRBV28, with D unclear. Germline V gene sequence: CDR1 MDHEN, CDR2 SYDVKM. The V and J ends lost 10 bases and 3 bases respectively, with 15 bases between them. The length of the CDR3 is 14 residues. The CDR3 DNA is TGTGCCACCTCCAGAGGGTCAGCTAATGAAAAACTGTTTTTT. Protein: CATSRGSANEKLFF. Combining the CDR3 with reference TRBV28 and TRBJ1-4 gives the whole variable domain DVKVTQSSRYLVKRTGEKVFLECVQDMDHENMFWYRQDPGLGLRLIYFSYDVKMKEKGDIPEGYSVSREKKERFSLILESASTNQTSMYLCATSRGSANEKLFFGSGTQLSVL.

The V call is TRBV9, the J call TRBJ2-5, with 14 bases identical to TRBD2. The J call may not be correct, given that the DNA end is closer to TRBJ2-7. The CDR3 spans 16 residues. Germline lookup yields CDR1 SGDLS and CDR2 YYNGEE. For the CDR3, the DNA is TGTGCCAGCAGCGAGGGACTAGCGGGGGCGGCGCACGAGCAGTACTTC. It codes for CASSEGLAGAAHEQYF.

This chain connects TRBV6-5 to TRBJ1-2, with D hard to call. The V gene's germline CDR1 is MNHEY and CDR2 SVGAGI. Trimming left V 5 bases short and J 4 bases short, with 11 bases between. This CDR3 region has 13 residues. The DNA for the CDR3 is TGTGCCAGCAGTGCGCGGACGGGCTATGGCTACACCTTC. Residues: CASSARTGYGYTF.

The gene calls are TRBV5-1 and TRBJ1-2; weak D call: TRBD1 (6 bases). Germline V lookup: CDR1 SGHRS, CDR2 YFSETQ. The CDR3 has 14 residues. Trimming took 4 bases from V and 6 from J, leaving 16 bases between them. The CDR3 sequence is CASSVDSRGDGYTF. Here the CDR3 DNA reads TGCGCCAGCAGCGTGGACAGTCGGGGTGATGGCTACACCTTC.

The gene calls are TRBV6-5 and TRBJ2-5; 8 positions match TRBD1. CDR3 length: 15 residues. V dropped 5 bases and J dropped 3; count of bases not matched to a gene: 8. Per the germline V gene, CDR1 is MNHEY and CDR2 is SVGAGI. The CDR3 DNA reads TGTGCCAGCAGTCGGGGGTACAGGGGGGAAGAGACCCAGTACTTC. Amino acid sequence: CASSRGYRGEETQYF.

The CDR3 bases are TGTGCCAGCAGCTTGGCAGGAGCAGATACGCAGTATTTT. As protein: CASSLAGADTQYF. This chain connects TRBV5-4 to TRBJ2-3, with D unclear. CDR3 length: 13 residues. V dropped 0 bases and J dropped 4 bases, with 6 bases sitting between them. The V gene's germline CDR1 is SGHNT and CDR2 YYREEE (reference sequence). Supplemented by reference TRBV5-4 and TRBJ2-3, the full variable domain reads ETGVTQSPTHLIKTRGQQVTLRCSSQSGHNTVSWYQQALGQGPQFIFQYYREEENGRGNFPPRFSGLQFPNYSSELNVNALELDDSALYLCASSLAGADTQYFGPGTRLTVL.

In nucleotides, the CDR3 is TGTGCCAGCTCACCCCCAGGGACAGGGGGAAACATTCAGTACTTC. As protein: CASSPPGTGGNIQYF. The chain is built from TRBV18 and TRBJ2-4; TRBD1 aligns across 11 bases. The CDR3 loop spans 15 amino acids. Trimming took 3 bases from V and 6 from J; bases not matched to a gene: 4. The germline V gene has CDR1 KGHSH and CDR2 LQKENI. The full variable domain, in which reference TRBV18 and TRBJ2-4 provide the parts outside the CDR3, is NAGVMQNPRHLVRRRGQEARLRCSPMKGHSHVYWYRQLPEEGLKFMVYLQKENIIDESGMPKERFSAEFPKEGPSILRIQQVVRGDSAAYFCASSPPGTGGNIQYFGAGTRLSVL.

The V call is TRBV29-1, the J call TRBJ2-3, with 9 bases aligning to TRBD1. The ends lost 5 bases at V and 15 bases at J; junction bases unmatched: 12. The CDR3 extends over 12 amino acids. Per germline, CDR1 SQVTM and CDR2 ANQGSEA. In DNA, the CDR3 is TGCAGCGTTCAACCTACAGGGGGCGTGGGTTATTTT. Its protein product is CSVQPTGGVGYF.

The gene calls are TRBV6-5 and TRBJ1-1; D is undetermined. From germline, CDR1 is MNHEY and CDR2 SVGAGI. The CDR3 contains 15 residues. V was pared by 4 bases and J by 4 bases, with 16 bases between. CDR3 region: CASSFEVTSGTEAFF. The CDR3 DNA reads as TGTGCCAGCAGTTTTGAGGTAACAAGCGGCACTGAAGCTTTCTTT.